This paragraph covers one T cell receptor (beta chain) sequence. Its antigen remains unidentified. There are no base qualities to consult, and no much larger clone falls within one base. At one collaborating source in Seattle, patients were enrolled during active infection and were followed longitudinally through the course of disease. Each collaborating institution followed its own protocols to collect whole blood in K2EDTA tubes. Collaborator samples were shipped for TCRbeta analysis as frozen whole blood, isolated PBMCs, or DNA extracted from either sample type. TCRbeta CDR3 regions were amplified from genomic DNA using the immunoSEQ Assay, a bias-controlled multiplex PCR. As for how the authors treated the data: The number of nucleated cells in each sample was estimated by amplification of reference gene primers within the assay. To quantify the absolute abundance of each unique TCRbeta CDR3 rearrangement, sequence reads were collapsed and filtered. For each sample, productive Simpson clonality was calculated as the square root of Simpson's diversity index over productive rearrangements. TCRdb limited this immuneACCESS table to in-frame rearrangements with V and J called. A share of clones is missing; checked studies link under half to unresolved V genes, and the rest is unexplained. The V and J calls and clone size were taken over from that table, and D and trimming were inferred from the DNA. Within this sample are about 360,000 clones, with approximately 86% of them counted one time only. The top ten clonotypes cover roughly 7.2% of the sample.

The entry originates in a study of blood T cell repertoires in COVID-19 (dated by TCRdb to 2018 to 2021). At the level of the whole study: Samples from collaborators originated in the United States, Italy and Spain and spanned both the acute and convalescent phases of COVID-19. The prospective study material was composed of cDNA or gDNA derived from T cells, B-cell-depleted T cells, or PBMCs. Subjects who had been exposed to COVID-19, were actively infected with it, or had recovered from it provided the deeply sampled blood TCRbeta repertoires that made up the dataset. The repertoires were released in a freely available public database intended as a resource for research on the immune response to SARS-CoV-2. Samples came from the ongoing ImmuneRACE study (first 160 participants) plus 1,254 subjects from 6 global collaborators. A de-identified subject ID, COVID-19 status, age in years and sex were almost always included in the sample metadata. HLA class I and class II types, where available, came from metadata supplied by the sample provider rather than from assay-based typing.

Taken from cysteine to phenylalanine, the CDR3 has 13 residues. The read is trimmed to its CDR3 DNA, 39 bases read in frame from base 1. The junction carries 9 bases between V and J, which are trimmed by 5 bases and 2 bases respectively. From the germline V gene (reference sequence), CDR1 is LNHDA and CDR2 is SQIVND. Broad study findings and their caveats: The amount of clinical and demographic metadata varied by source and participant and was provided uncurated.

The sequenced sample was peripheral blood. The clonotype was recovered from a woman aged 55-69 years with COVID-19, enrolled during active disease. The chain couples TRBV19 to TRBJ1-2; the D gene is perhaps TRBD1, from 6 matching bases. The nucleotide sequence reads as follows: TGTGCCAGTAGTTTCACAGGGAACTATGGCTACACCTTC. Translated, this is CASSFTGNYGYTF.